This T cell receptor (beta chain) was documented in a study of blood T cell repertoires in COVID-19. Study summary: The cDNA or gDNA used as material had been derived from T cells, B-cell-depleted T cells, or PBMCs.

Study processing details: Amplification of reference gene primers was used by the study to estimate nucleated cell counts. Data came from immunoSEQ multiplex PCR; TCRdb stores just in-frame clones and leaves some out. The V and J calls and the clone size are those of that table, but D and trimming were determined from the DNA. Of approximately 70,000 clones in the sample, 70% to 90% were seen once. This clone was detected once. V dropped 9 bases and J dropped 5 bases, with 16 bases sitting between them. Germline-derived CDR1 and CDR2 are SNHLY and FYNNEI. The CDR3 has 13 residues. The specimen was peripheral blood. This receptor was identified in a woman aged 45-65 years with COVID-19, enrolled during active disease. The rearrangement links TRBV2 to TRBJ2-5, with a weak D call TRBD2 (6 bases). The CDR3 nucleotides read TGTGCCAGTAACCGGGACTCCGAGGAGACCCAGTACTTC. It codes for CASNRDSEETQYF.